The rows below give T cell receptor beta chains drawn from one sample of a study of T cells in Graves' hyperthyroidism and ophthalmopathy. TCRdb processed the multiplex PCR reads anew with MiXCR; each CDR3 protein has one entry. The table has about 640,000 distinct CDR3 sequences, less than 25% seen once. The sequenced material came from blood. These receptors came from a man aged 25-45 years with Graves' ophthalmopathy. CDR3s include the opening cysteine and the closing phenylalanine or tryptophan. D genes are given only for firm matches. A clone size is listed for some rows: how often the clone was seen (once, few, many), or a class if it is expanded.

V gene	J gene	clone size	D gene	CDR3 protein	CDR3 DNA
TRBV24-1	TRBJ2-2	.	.	CACSPAGGPGGELFF	TGTGCCTGCTCCCCAGCGGGTGGACCGGGCGGGGAGCTGTTTTTT
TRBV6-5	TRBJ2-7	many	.	CASSYSPQRRTYEQYF	TGTGCCAGCAGTTACTCCCCCCAGCGGAGAACCTACGAGCAGTACTTC
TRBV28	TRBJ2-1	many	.	CASSFTSASHNEQFF	TGTGCCAGCAGTTTTACTTCGGCAAGCCACAATGAGCAGTTCTTC
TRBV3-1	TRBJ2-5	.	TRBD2	CASSPRGTSGLETQYF	TGTGCCAGCAGCCCGCGAGGGACTAGCGGGTTGGAGACCCAGTACTTC
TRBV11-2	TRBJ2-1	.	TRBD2	CASSKHGGGQFF	TGTGCCAGCAGCAAACATGGGGGGGGGCAGTTCTTC
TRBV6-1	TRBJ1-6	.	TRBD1	CASSPGQASSYNSPLHF	TGTGCCAGCAGTCCGGGACAGGCAAGCTCCTATAATTCACCCCTCCACTTT
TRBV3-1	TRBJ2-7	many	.	CASSQGDPYEQYF	TGTGCCAGCAGCCAAGGGGACCCCTACGAGCAGTACTTC
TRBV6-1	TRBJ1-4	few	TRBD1	CASRNFDRGNEKLFF	TGTGCCAGCAGGAACTTCGACAGGGGAAATGAAAAACTGTTTTTT
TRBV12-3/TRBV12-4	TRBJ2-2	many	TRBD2	CASSTTYRREYLSTGELFF	TGTGCCAGCAGCACGACGTACCGGCGGGAGTATCTTTCCACCGGGGAGCTGTTTTTT
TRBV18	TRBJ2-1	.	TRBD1	CASSPPGQPYEQFF	TGTGCCAGCTCACCACCGGGACAGCCCTACGAGCAGTTCTTC
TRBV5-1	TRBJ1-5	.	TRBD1	CASRWDRDQPQHF	TGCGCCAGCAGATGGGACAGGGACCAGCCCCAGCATTTT
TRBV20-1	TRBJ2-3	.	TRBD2	CSASILAPGDTQYF	TGCAGTGCGAGTATACTAGCGCCGGGGGATACGCAGTATTTT
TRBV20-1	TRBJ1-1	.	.	CSAIETGTRVMNTEAFF	TGCAGTGCTATAGAAACCGGGACAAGAGTTATGAACACTGAAGCTTTCTTT
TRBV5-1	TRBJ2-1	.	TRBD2	CASSDGLAGSNEQFF	TGCGCCAGCAGCGACGGACTAGCGGGAAGTAATGAGCAGTTCTTC
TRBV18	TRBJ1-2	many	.	CASSQGPKDYGYTF	TGTGCCAGCTCACAAGGGCCGAAGGACTATGGCTACACCTTC
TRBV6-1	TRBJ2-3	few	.	CASGTGTSESDTQYF	TGTGCCAGTGGGACCGGGACCTCAGAATCAGATACGCAGTATTTT
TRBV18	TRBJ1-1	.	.	CASSPPIRYRVGNTEAFF	TGTGCCAGCTCACCACCGATCCGTTACAGGGTCGGTAACACTGAAGCTTTCTTT
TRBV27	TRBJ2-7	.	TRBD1	CASSALGQGAEEQYF	TGTGCCAGCAGTGCCCTGGGACAGGGGGCGGAGGAGCAGTACTTC
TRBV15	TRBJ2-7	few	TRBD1	CATSRDRGQGREQYF	TGTGCCACCAGCAGAGATCGTGGACAGGGTCGAGAGCAGTACTTC
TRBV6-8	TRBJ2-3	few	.	CASRDHMTGDTQYF	TGTGCCAGCAGGGACCACATGACTGGAGATACGCAGTATTTT
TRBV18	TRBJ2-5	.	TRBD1	CASSPRTGGQYQETQYF	TGTGCCAGCTCACCCCGGACAGGGGGCCAGTACCAAGAGACCCAGTACTTC
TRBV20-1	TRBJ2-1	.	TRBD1	CSARGTGLINEQFF	TGCAGTGCACGAGGGACAGGGCTCATCAATGAGCAGTTCTTC
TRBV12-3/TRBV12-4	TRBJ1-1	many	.	CASSQIPTEAFF	TGTGCCAGCTCCCAAATCCCCACTGAAGCTTTCTTT
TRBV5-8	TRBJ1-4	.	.	CASSSSNEKLFF	TGTGCCAGCAGCTCATCTAATGAAAAACTGTTTTTT
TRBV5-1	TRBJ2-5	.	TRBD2	CASSASGRSVETQYF	TGCGCCAGCAGTGCTAGCGGGAGAAGTGTGGAGACCCAGTACTTC
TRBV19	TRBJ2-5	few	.	CASSGTRAKTQYF	TGTGCCAGTAGTGGAACCAGGGCGAAGACCCAGTACTTC
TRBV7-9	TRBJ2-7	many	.	CASSLLGDGEQYF	TGTGCCAGCAGCTTATTGGGGGACGGCGAGCAGTACTTC
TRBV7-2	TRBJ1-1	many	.	CASSPKRANTEAFF	TGTGCCAGCAGCCCTAAAAGGGCGAACACTGAAGCTTTCTTT
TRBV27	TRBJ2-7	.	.	CASSLVEGAYEQYF	TGTGCCAGCAGTTTGGTAGAAGGGGCCTACGAGCAGTACTTC